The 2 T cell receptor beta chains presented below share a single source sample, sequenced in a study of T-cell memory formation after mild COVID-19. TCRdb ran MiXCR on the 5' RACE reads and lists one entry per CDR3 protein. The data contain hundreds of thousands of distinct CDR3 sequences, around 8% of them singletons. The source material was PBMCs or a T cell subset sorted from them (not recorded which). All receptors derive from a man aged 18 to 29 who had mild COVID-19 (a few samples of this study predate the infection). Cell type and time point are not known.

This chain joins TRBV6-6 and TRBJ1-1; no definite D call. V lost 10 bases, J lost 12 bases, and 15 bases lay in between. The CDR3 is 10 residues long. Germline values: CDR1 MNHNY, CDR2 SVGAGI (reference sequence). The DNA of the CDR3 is TGTGCCACCAGCGAAGGTACGTCTTTCTTT. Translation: CATSEGTSFF.

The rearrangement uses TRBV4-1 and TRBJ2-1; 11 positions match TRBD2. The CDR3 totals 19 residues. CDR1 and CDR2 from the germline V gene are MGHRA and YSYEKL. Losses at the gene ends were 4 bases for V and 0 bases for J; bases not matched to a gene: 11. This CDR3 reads CASSLGTSGYTTSYNEQFF. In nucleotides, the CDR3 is TGCGCCAGCAGCCTAGGGACTAGCGGTTACACAACCTCCTACAATGAGCAGTTCTTC.